This T cell receptor beta chain was sequenced in a study of CD8 T cells in Susac syndrome. The multiple sclerosis controls were treatment-naive patients with relapsing-remitting disease that was stable or active. Random hexamers served to reverse transcribe roughly 0.5 to 1 ug RNA. TCRdb re-derived calls from the immunoSEQ multiplex PCR reads in MiXCR, one entry per CDR3 protein. The table includes 200,000 to 250,000 distinct CDR3 sequences, about 95% detected once. The sequenced sample was CD4+ T cells from PBMCs. The sequence came from a human donor with multiple sclerosis.

The CDR3 spells CAWSVGLETQYF. CDR3 bases: TGTGCCTGGAGTGTAGGTCTTGAGACCCAGTACTTC. The chain is built from TRBV30 and TRBJ2-5; D is undetermined. V was shortened by 0 bases and J by 5 bases, with 7 bases between the two germline ends. The CDR3 runs to 12 residues. The germline gives CDR1 GTSNPN, CDR2 SVGIG (reference sequence). Using reference TRBV30 and TRBJ2-5 for the parts outside the CDR3, the full variable domain is SQTIHQWPATLVQPVGSPLSLECTVEGTSNPNLYWYRQAAGRGLQLLFYSVGIGQISSEVPQNLSASRPQDRQFILSSKKLLLSDSGFYLCAWSVGLETQYFGPGTRLLVL.